A single sample is the source of the 19 T cell receptor beta chains below, sequenced in a study of blood T cell repertoires in COVID-19. The protocol was immunoSEQ multiplex PCR, while the TCRdb copy is restricted to in-frame clones and leaves out a portion. The table shows about 530,000 clones, with about 89% occurring only once. The sequencing sample was made of peripheral blood. The receptors were sampled from a woman aged 50 to 60 with COVID-19, enrolled during active disease.

This chain joins TRBV12-3 or TRBV12-4 and TRBJ1-5, with TRBD1 identical over 7 bases. The V segment lost 6 bases and the J segment 5 bases; nucleotides outside the gene matches: 4. The CDR3 loop spans 13 amino acids. CDR3 nucleotides: TGTGCCAGCAGCCCACAGGGGTATCAGCCCCAGCATTTT. Its protein product is CASSPQGYQPQHF.

V and J are TRBV6-5 and TRBJ1-4; possible D gene TRBD1, 5 bases. The germline V gene has CDR1 MNHEY and CDR2 SVGAGI. There are 11 residues in the CDR3. V shed 7 bases and J shed 8 bases, with 8 bases lying between them. DNA for the CDR3: TGTGCCAGCACTCAGGGAGAAAAACTGTTTTTT. Amino acids: CASTQGEKLFF.

The chain links TRBV18 to TRBJ1-1, with TRBD1 matching over 7 bases. CDR1 is KGHSH, CDR2 LQKENI, per germline. There are 16 residues in the CDR3. The junction had 5 bases not matched to a gene; V was cut back by 0 bases and J by 1 base. CDR3 DNA sequence: TGTGCCAGCTCACCACCCCAGGGACAGAGGAACACTGAAGCTTTCTTT. Amino acids: CASSPPQGQRNTEAFF.

V gene TRBV30 combines with J gene TRBJ1-1, with 8 positions matching TRBD1. Looked up from germline, CDR1 is GTSNPN and CDR2 is SVGIG (reference sequence). The CDR3 loop spans 12 amino acids. J gave up 10 bases and V 0 bases, and 4 bases lay outside the gene matches. DNA for the CDR3: TGTGCCTGGAGTGTAGGGACAGGTGCAGCTTTCTTT. This sequence encodes CAWSVGTGAAFF.

The rearrangement uses TRBV5-1 and TRBJ1-6; maybe TRBD1 (5 bases). Germline V gene sequence: CDR1 SGHRS, CDR2 YFSETQ. The V and J ends lost 1 base and 6 bases respectively, with 11 bases between them. The CDR3 spans 15 residues. DNA for the CDR3: TGCGCCAGCAGCTTGTCCGGGGGTGTTAATTCACCCCTCCACTTT. Its protein product is CASSLSGGVNSPLHF.

This clone has just one count. The genes are TRBV6-2 or TRBV6-3 and TRBJ1-1; 7 bases fit TRBD1. The CDR3 runs to 16 residues. Germline CDR1 and CDR2: MNHEY and SVGEGT. The junction had 13 bases not matched to a gene; V was cut back by 6 bases and J by 3 bases. Here the CDR3 reads CASSTVKQGKDTEAFF. The CDR3 DNA reads TGTGCCAGCAGCACGGTAAAACAGGGGAAAGACACTGAAGCTTTCTTT.

The chain uses TRBV2 and TRBJ2-2; TRBD1 aligns across 10 bases. Germline CDR1 reads SNHLY; CDR2 reads FYNNEI. V dropped 6 bases and J dropped 6; count of bases not matched to a gene: 7. The CDR3 extends over 15 amino acids. The CDR3 sequence: CASRPDRGLSGELFF. CDR3 DNA: TGTGCCAGCAGACCTGACAGGGGGCTTTCCGGGGAGCTGTTTTTT.

This chain links TRBV5-1 with TRBJ1-3; 8 bases agree with TRBD1. The CDR3 length is 15 residues. V was clipped by 5 bases and J by 1 base; unmatched bases: 5. Germline V lookup: CDR1 SGHRS, CDR2 YFSETQ. The chain's CDR3 is CASSPDRASGNTIYF. The CDR3 DNA is TGCGCCAGCAGTCCGGACAGGGCGTCTGGAAACACCATATATTTT.

The rearrangement uses TRBV6-5 and TRBJ2-7; no clear D gene. The CDR3 loop spans 14 amino acids. Trimming took off 4 bases at V and 0 bases at J, with 10 bases between the two ends. Per germline, CDR1 MNHEY and CDR2 SVGAGI. The CDR3 sequence is CASSLSTRSYEQYF. CDR3 DNA sequence: TGTGCCAGCAGTTTGTCGACTCGCTCCTACGAGCAGTACTTC.

The J gene is TRBJ2-7, the V gene TRBV7-9; D remains ambiguous. Trimming shortened V by 1 base and J by 11 bases, and 21 bases separated the two germline ends. The CDR3 is made up of 15 amino acids. Germline CDR1 SEHNR, CDR2 FQNEAQ (reference sequence). CDR3: CASSLELGHPHPKYF. DNA for the CDR3: TGTGCCAGCAGCTTAGAGCTGGGCCATCCCCATCCCAAGTACTTC. The complete variable domain, with remaining parts taken from reference TRBV7-9 and TRBJ2-7, reads DTGVSQNPRHKITKRGQNVTFRCDPISEHNRLYWYRQTLGQGPEFLTYFQNEAQLEKSRLLSDRFSAERPKGSFSTLEIQRTEQGDSAMYLCASSLELGHPHPKYFGPGTRLTVT.

The chain employs TRBV5-6 and TRBJ1-2; D is undetermined. CDR3 length equals 12 residues. Trimming cost V 3 bases and J 1 base, with 4 bases left between them. In germline, CDR1 is SGHDT, CDR2 YYEEEE. CDR3 bases: TGTGCCAGCAGCTCGGTTAACTATGGCTACACCTTC. Translation: CASSSVNYGYTF.

This chain uses TRBV4-1 with TRBJ2-3, with a tentative D call TRBD2 (5 bases). The CDR3 runs to 13 residues. CDR1 MGHRA and CDR2 YSYEKL come from the germline V gene. V was cut by 4 bases and J by 8 bases, with 13 bases left in between. The CDR3 spells CASSLEVGSTQYF. The CDR3 DNA reads as TGCGCCAGCAGCCTCGAGGTGGGGAGTACGCAGTATTTT.

V is TRBV10-2 and J is TRBJ1-2, with a weak D call TRBD1 (5 bases). Germline CDR1 is WSHSY and CDR2 is SAAADI. There are 13 residues in the CDR3. V lost 6 bases and J lost 1, with 9 bases in between. CDR3 protein: CASRPGFNYGYTF. CDR3 sequence (DNA): TGCGCCAGCAGACCAGGGTTTAACTATGGCTACACCTTC.

The chain couples TRBV5-1 to TRBJ1-1, with D possibly being TRBD1 (5 bases). V was trimmed by 4 bases and J by 2 bases, leaving 9 bases between them. CDR3 size: 13 residues. Germline V gene data show CDR1 as SGHRS and CDR2 as YFSETQ. The CDR3 region is CASSTGTNTEAFF. CDR3 DNA: TGCGCCAGCAGCACAGGAACAAACACTGAAGCTTTCTTT.

The V and J genes are TRBV28 and TRBJ1-5; TRBD1 might be the D (6 bases). Trimming took 2 bases from V and 7 from J, leaving 12 bases between them. CDR1 is MDHEN and CDR2 is SYDVKM in the germline V gene. The CDR3 covers 14 residues. The CDR3 sequence is CASSLRGIGQPQHF. The CDR3 DNA reads as TGTGCCAGCAGTTTAAGGGGGATAGGACAGCCCCAGCATTTT.

V gene TRBV14 combines with J gene TRBJ2-7, with 7 bases lining up with TRBD2. V was pared by 1 base and J by 1 base, with 7 bases of the junction left unmatched. Germline loops: CDR1 SGHDN, CDR2 FVKESK. The CDR3 covers 16 residues. The CDR3 DNA follows: TGTGCCAGCAGCCAAGCGAAGCGGGGCCCTTCCTACGAGCAGTACTTC. Translation gives CASSQAKRGPSYEQYF.

CDR3 in amino acids: CASSLFLGQGTGYTF. As DNA, the CDR3 is TGCGCCAGCAGCTTGTTCCTAGGACAGGGCACCGGCTACACCTTC. The chain carries TRBV5-1 and TRBJ1-2, with 8 bases fitting TRBD1. The CDR3 covers 15 residues. Germline loops: CDR1 SGHRS, CDR2 YFSETQ. V gave up 1 base and J gave up 8 bases; unmatched junction bases: 10. Supplemented by reference TRBV5-1 and TRBJ1-2, the full variable domain reads KAGVTQTPRYLIKTRGQQVTLSCSPISGHRSVSWYQQTPGQGLQFLFEYFSETQRNKGNFPGRFSGRQFSNSRSEMNVSTLELGDSALYLCASSLFLGQGTGYTFGSGTRLTVV.

CDR3 DNA sequence: TGTGCCATCAGTGAGTCACAGGGGTCACCCTACAATGAGCAGTTCTTC. Amino acid sequence: CAISESQGSPYNEQFF. The chain recombines TRBV10-3 with TRBJ2-1, with 7 bases aligning to TRBD1. Germline trimming cut 0 bases from V and 2 bases from J; bases unmatched to any gene: 4. Germline CDR1 is ENHRY and CDR2 is SYGVKD. This CDR3 spans 16 amino acids.

The chain uses TRBV3-1 (or the pseudogene TRBV3-2) and TRBJ1-2; D is unresolved. The CDR3 consists of 13 residues. Germline CDR1 is LGHDT and CDR2 is YNNKEL (reference sequence). V lost 4 bases and J lost 2, with 8 bases in between. The DNA for the CDR3 is TGTGCCAGCAGCCCGACTGCGAACTATGGCTACACCTTC. This codes for CASSPTANYGYTF.